These 9 T cell receptor beta chains came from one sample sequenced in a study of T cell responses to AZD1222 COVID-19 vaccine. The assay was immunoSEQ multiplex PCR, and TCRdb's table has in-frame clones only and misses some. The sample yields tens of thousands of clones, around three quarters seen once. Sample: peripheral blood, taken on day 0 of AZD1222 vaccination. The receptors shown here come from an adult in good health.

The chain carries TRBV7-3 and TRBJ2-3; tentatively, D is TRBD1 (6 bases). The CDR3 loop spans 16 amino acids. Germline loops: CDR1 SGHTA, CDR2 FQGTGA. Trimming took 5 bases from V and 6 from J, leaving 21 bases between them. The CDR3 DNA reads as TGTGCCAGCAGCCTCTGGGACACCAGCTCGCTGGATACGCAGTATTTT. It specifies CASSLWDTSSLDTQYF.

The genes are TRBV7-8 and TRBJ1-6; no clear D gene. Trimming cost V 5 bases and J 6 bases, with 11 bases left between them. The length of the CDR3 is 14 residues. In germline, CDR1 is SGHVS, CDR2 FQNEAQ. The CDR3 nucleotides read TGTGCCAGCAGCCGTGTTGGGCTTAATTCACCCCTCCACTTT. This translates into CASSRVGLNSPLHF.

The V gene is TRBV7-6, the J gene TRBJ2-3; tentatively, D is TRBD1 (5 bases). Trimming shortened V by 1 base and J by 1 base, and 12 bases separated the two germline ends. The germline V gene encodes CDR1 SGHVS and CDR2 FNYEAQ. The CDR3 is made up of 16 amino acids. Here the CDR3 DNA reads TGTGCCAGCAGCTTAGGTACAGGAACGGGCACAGATACGCAGTATTTT. It codes for CASSLGTGTGTDTQYF.

The rearrangement joins TRBV4-3 to TRBJ2-5; 9 bases agree with TRBD1. CDR3 length: 17 amino acids. CDR1 and CDR2 (germline): LGHNA, YSLEER. Trimming at V came to 0 bases and at J to 4 bases, leaving 9 bases not matched to a gene. Here the CDR3 DNA reads TGCGCCAGCAGCCAAGATTGGACAGGGGAAGAGGGAGAGACCCAGTACTTC. Amino acids: CASSQDWTGEEGETQYF.

The table lists this clone with a few counts. The chain couples TRBV28 to TRBJ2-5, with D unresolved. V was cut by 2 bases and J by 7 bases, with 11 bases left in between. The germline CDR1 and CDR2 sequences are MDHEN and SYDVKM. CDR3 size: 13 residues. CDR3 coding DNA: TGTGCCAGCAGTTTACAAGCGTCCGGGACCCAGTACTTC. Protein sequence: CASSLQASGTQYF.

This sequence joins TRBV5-1 and TRBJ2-1, with 7 bases aligning to TRBD2. CDR3 length: 14 residues. Germline-derived CDR1 and CDR2 are SGHRS and YFSETQ. The trim removed 3 bases at V and 6 bases at J, leaving 6 bases unmatched. CDR3 region: CASSWGGSPNEQFF. In DNA form, the CDR3 reads TGCGCCAGCAGCTGGGGGGGGTCCCCCAATGAGCAGTTCTTC.

The V call is TRBV20-1, the J call TRBJ1-2; no firm D call. V was shortened by 2 bases and J by 4 bases, with 5 bases between the two germline ends. This CDR3 region has 11 residues. CDR1 is DFQATT, CDR2 SNEGSKA, per germline (reference sequence). The CDR3 sequence is CSARRTYGYTF. The CDR3 region has the DNA TGCAGTGCTAGACGAACCTATGGCTACACCTTC.

V usage is TRBV7-9 and J usage is TRBJ2-3, with 8 bases matching TRBD2. The V gene's germline CDR1 is SEHNR and CDR2 FQNEAQ (reference sequence). Losses at the gene ends were 1 base for V and 2 bases for J; bases not matched to a gene: 11. The CDR3 spans 18 residues. The CDR3 is CASSLGKGSGASTDTQYF. The CDR3 coding sequence is TGTGCCAGCAGCTTAGGGAAGGGTAGCGGGGCCTCCACAGATACGCAGTATTTT.

The chain combines TRBV27 with TRBJ1-1, with 9 bases lining up with TRBD1. CDR3 length: 14 residues. The trim removed 4 bases at V and 4 bases at J, leaving 4 bases unmatched. Germline CDR1 and CDR2: MNHEY and SMNVEV (reference sequence). In DNA form, the CDR3 reads TGTGCCAGCAGTTCCCAGACAGGGGGCACTGAAGCTTTCTTT. This encodes CASSSQTGGTEAFF.